This record concerns one T cell receptor (beta chain) sequence. Sorting was performed after the reaction on proliferating CFSE-low CD3+CD4+ and CD3+CD8+ responders. This sample is drawn from a study of graft-versus-host responses after intestinal transplantation. The study, taken as a whole, reports: There were GvH clones found in recipient marrow, and some of them appeared first in ileum or blood.

There are 14 residues in the CDR3. Germline V gene sequence: CDR1 LNHDA, CDR2 SQIVND (reference sequence). After removal of 6 bases from V and 8 bases from J, the junction contained 9 bases not matched to a gene. The assay was immunoSEQ multiplex PCR, and TCRdb's table has in-frame clones only and misses some. The data hold 20,000 or so clones, with over 35% observed a single time. The TCR comes from a human patient who received an intestinal transplant. This chain uses TRBV19 with TRBJ1-4; 7 positions agree with TRBD1. The sequenced sample was alloreactive CD4+ T cells from a mixed lymphocyte reaction culture, obtained before intestinal transplant. Subset denoted: CFSE-low proliferating T cells sorted from roughly 6-day pre-transplant mixed lymphocyte reaction (GvH or HvG direction). As DNA, the CDR3 is TGTGCCAGTAGCACGGGACAGCTTCGGGAAAAACTGTTTTTT. Translating gives CASSTGQLREKLFF.